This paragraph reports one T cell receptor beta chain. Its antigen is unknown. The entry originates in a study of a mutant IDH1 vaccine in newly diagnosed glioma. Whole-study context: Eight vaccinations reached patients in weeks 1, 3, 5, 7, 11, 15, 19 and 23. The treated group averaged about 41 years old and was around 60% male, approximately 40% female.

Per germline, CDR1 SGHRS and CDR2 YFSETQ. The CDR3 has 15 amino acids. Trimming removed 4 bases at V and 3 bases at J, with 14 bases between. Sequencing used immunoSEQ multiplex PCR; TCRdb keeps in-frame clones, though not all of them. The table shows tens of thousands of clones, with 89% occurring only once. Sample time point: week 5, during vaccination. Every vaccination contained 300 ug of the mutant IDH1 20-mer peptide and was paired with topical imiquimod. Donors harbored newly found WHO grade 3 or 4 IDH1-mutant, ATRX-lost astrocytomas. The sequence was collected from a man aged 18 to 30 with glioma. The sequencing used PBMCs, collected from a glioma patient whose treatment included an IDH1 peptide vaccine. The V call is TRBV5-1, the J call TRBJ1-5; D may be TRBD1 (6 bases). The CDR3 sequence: CASSLSGDTNQPQHF. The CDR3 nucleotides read TGCGCCAGCAGCCTGTCGGGGGACACCAATCAGCCCCAGCATTTT.